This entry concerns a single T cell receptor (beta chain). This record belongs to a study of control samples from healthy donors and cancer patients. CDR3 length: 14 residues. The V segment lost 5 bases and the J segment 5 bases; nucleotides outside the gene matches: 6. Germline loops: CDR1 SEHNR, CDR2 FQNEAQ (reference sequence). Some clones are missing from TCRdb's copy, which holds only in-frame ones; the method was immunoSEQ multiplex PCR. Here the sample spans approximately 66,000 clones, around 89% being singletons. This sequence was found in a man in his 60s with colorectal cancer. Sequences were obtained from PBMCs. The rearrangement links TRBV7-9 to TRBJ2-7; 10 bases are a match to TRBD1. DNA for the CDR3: TGTGCCAGCAGCCGCCGGGACAGGGGTCACGAGCAGTACTTC. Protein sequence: CASSRRDRGHEQYF.